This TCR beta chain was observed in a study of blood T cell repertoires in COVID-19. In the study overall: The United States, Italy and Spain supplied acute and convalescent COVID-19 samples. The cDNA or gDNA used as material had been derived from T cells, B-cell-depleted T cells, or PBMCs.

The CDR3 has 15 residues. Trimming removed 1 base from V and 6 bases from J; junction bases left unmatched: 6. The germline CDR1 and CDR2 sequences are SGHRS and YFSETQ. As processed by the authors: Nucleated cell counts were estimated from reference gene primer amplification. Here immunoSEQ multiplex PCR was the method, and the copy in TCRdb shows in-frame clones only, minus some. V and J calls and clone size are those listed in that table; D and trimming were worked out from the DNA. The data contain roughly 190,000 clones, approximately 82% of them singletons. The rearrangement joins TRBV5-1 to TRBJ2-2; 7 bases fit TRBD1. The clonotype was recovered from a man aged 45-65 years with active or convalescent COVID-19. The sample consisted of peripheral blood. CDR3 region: CASSLRRGRSGELFF. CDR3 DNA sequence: TGCGCCAGCAGCTTGAGAAGGGGGCGGTCCGGGGAGCTGTTTTTT.